This T cell receptor (beta chain) derives from a study of T cell repertoires in cytomegalovirus infection (dated by TCRdb to between 2019 and 2020). Context from the whole study: Alongside well-studied HLA-B-restricted epitopes, the peptide stimulations were aimed at recently identified HLA-C-restricted CMV epitopes, whose presentation resists viral immunomodulation. The HLA type of each donor mattered for the analysis, because public TCR beta signatures pointed to carriage of CMV infection along with the matching HLA type. Beyond this particular receptor, the publication reports: In the ex vivo response, HLA-C-restricted CMV-specific TCR beta clonotypes were dominant, and in two of eight donors the single most frequent clonotype came from this HLA-C-restricted group. Cumulative frequency of public TCR beta family members discriminated carriers of CMV infection plus the relevant HLA type in this cohort and an independent 352-donor cohort.

The intended sense of this specimen's treatment or condition label: in vitro stimulation with specific CMV peptide epitopes to enrich CMV-specific T cells. This clonotype was seen only a few times. This receptor's antigen is unknown. No much larger clonotype is one base removed from it; base qualities were not supplied. Sequencing used an Illumina HiSeq 1500. The raw public reads went through TCRdb reprocessing: fastp at Q25, MiXCR clone calling, in-frame beta chains kept. Each CDR3 protein gets just one entry, which takes the most common genes and DNA from the rows behind it. The sample contains 900,000 to 950,000 distinct CDR3 sequences, approximately 31% of them found a single time. The leading ten clones occupy around 15% of the sample. Sequenced here: cultured CD8+ T cells from PBMCs, sampled from culture after CMV antigen stimulation. This receptor was identified in a human donor in good health (CMV status not recorded). Some clones in this sample may be carry-over from other donors' samples.

Read as DNA, the sequence is TGTGCCAGCAGTGAAGTAGGTCGCTCCTACGAGCAGTACTTC. The encoded protein is CASSEVGRSYEQYF. The sequence is built from TRBV6-1 and TRBJ2-7, with the D gene not clear enough to name. A distance of 7 bases separates the germline ends of V and J, which lose 1 base and 0 bases respectively. The CDR3 contains 14 residues, cysteine and phenylalanine counted. Only the CDR3 portion is preserved as DNA: 42 bases, with reading frame beginning at the first base. CDR1 and CDR2, per the germline V gene, are MNHNS and SASEGT.